The 14 T cell receptor beta chains below come from one sample, sequenced in a study of shared T cell receptors in the human thymus. Data came from immunoSEQ multiplex PCR; TCRdb stores just in-frame clones and leaves some out. The table lists 700,000 or so clones, approximately 83% of them singletons. The data were also submitted as part of a second study, on human thymus T cells.

Sequenced material: thymocytes. All receptors come from a girl less than two years old with a congenital heart defect.

With regard to this clone: The sample carries other DNA sequences with the same CDR3. The chain combines TRBV20-1 with TRBJ2-1, with D perhaps matching TRBD2 (6 bases). CDR1 is DFQATT, CDR2 SNEGSKA, per germline (reference sequence). The CDR3 is made up of 11 amino acids. Trimming stripped 3 bases from V and 10 bases from J, with 10 bases between. Written as DNA, the CDR3 is TGCAGTGCTAGGGTGGGGGGAGAGCAGTTCTTC. This encodes CSARVGGEQFF.

This clone was found once. The chain uses TRBV30 and TRBJ1-5, with TRBD1 matching over 9 bases. The length of the CDR3 is 18 residues. Germline loops: CDR1 GTSNPN, CDR2 SVGIG (reference sequence). The junction had 13 bases not matched to a gene; V was cut back by 0 bases and J by 4 bases. The CDR3 loop is CAWSVPNRDRVRNQPQHF. DNA of the CDR3: TGTGCCTGGAGTGTACCTAACCGGGACAGGGTCCGTAATCAGCCCCAGCATTTT.

The rearrangement joins TRBV6-1 to TRBJ2-2, with D possibly TRBD1 on 6 matching bases. CDR3 length equals 14 residues. CDR1 is MNHNS, CDR2 SASEGT, per germline. The V end lost 0 bases, the J end lost 6 bases, and 8 bases lay between the germline ends. CDR3 nucleotides: TGTGCCAGCAGTGAAGCAGGGGGTGCCGGGGAGCTGTTTTTT. Protein sequence: CASSEAGGAGELFF.

This clone was counted only a few times. The chain couples TRBV6-5 to TRBJ2-1, with D perhaps matching TRBD2 (7 bases). Germline loops: CDR1 MNHEY, CDR2 SVGAGI. V gave up 6 bases and J gave up 12 bases, with 21 bases separating them. The CDR3 totals 14 residues. The CDR3 here is CASRGMSGGSGQFF. CDR3 nucleotides: TGTGCCAGCAGGGGCATGTCGGGGGGCTCAGGGCAGTTCTTC.

The V and J genes are TRBV4-1 and TRBJ2-5; TRBD1 matches 7 bases. Germline CDR1 MGHRA, CDR2 YSYEKL. This CDR3 contains 17 residues. Unmatched junction bases numbered 10, after V lost 0 bases and J lost 3 bases. CDR3 bases: TGCGCCAGCAGCCAAGATGCCGCACAGGGGACGGAAGAGACCCAGTACTTC. Protein: CASSQDAAQGTEETQYF.

The chain combines TRBV30 with TRBJ2-7; D gene ambiguous. V dropped 4 bases and J dropped 2 bases, with 9 bases sitting between them. The CDR3 has 12 amino acids. From germline, CDR1 is GTSNPN and CDR2 SVGIG (reference sequence). The CDR3 coding sequence is TGTGCCTGGATTTCACACCCCTACGAGCAGTACTTC. Protein sequence: CAWISHPYEQYF.

The chain is built from TRBV4-3 and TRBJ2-1, with 7 bases lining up with TRBD1. With 0 bases clipped from V and 4 bases from J, the junction kept 12 bases outside the gene matches. This CDR3 spans 18 amino acids. Germline CDR1 LGHNA, CDR2 YSLEER. DNA for the CDR3: TGCGCCAGCAGCCAAGATCTAGGCACAGACAGGGTATACAATGAGCAGTTCTTC. This sequence encodes CASSQDLGTDRVYNEQFF.

The chain combines TRBV4-3 with TRBJ1-1, with D possibly TRBD1 on 6 matching bases. The ends were cut back, 2 bases at V and 0 bases at J, with 10 bases in the middle. This CDR3 contains 15 residues. Germline lookup yields CDR1 LGHNA and CDR2 YSLEER. The CDR3 DNA reads as TGCGCCAGCAGCCAATCCGACAGGATGAACACTGAAGCTTTCTTT. Translation: CASSQSDRMNTEAFF.

This chain uses TRBV4-2 with TRBJ1-2, with 8 positions matching TRBD1. CDR3 length: 13 residues. After removal of 5 bases from V and 4 bases from J, the junction contained 3 bases not matched to a gene. Germline-derived CDR1 and CDR2 are LGHNA and YNFKEQ. This chain's CDR3 is CASSSTGVYGYTF. For the CDR3, the DNA is TGTGCCAGCAGCTCGACAGGGGTCTATGGCTACACCTTC.

The chain joins TRBV6-1 to TRBJ1-4; 7 nucleotides agree with TRBD1. Trimming removed 4 bases from V and 6 bases from J; junction bases left unmatched: 5. Looked up from germline, CDR1 is MNHNS and CDR2 is SASEGT. There are 14 residues in the CDR3. The CDR3 sequence: CASSVRGWDEKLFF. The CDR3 coding sequence is TGTGCCAGCAGTGTCAGGGGGTGGGATGAAAAACTGTTTTTT.

The rearrangement uses TRBV12-5 and TRBJ1-5; TRBD1 might be the D (6 bases). CDR3 length equals 13 residues. V lost 7 bases and J 0 bases, leaving 7 bases between the germline ends. Germline V gene lookup returns CDR1 LGHNT and CDR2 FRNRAP. This CDR3 reads CASDRDSNQPQHF. DNA for the CDR3: TGTGCTAGTGACAGGGATAGCAATCAGCCCCAGCATTTT.

The chain has TRBV5-4 and TRBJ2-2; D perhaps matches TRBD2 (5 bases). The CDR3 loop spans 16 amino acids. The germline gives CDR1 SGHNT, CDR2 YYREEE (reference sequence). V was pared by 2 bases and J by 5 bases, with 16 bases between. Here the CDR3 reads CASSLTNSGRTGELFF. The DNA of the CDR3 is TGTGCCAGCAGCTTAACTAACAGCGGTAGAACCGGGGAGCTGTTTTTT.

As to this clone: Other DNA sequences in this sample translate to the same CDR3. The CDR3 loop is CASSQEFNHLTGQDDSPLHF. The CDR3 coding sequence is TGCGCCAGCAGCCAAGAGTTCAATCACCTCACAGGACAGGATGATTCACCCCTCCACTTT. The rearrangement links TRBV4-1 to TRBJ1-6, with 7 bases identical to TRBD1. The CDR3 runs to 20 residues. The ends lost 0 bases at V and 8 bases at J; junction bases unmatched: 19. Germline CDR1 and CDR2: MGHRA and YSYEKL.

The chain links TRBV5-8 to TRBJ1-4; a possible D gene is TRBD1 (5 bases). This CDR3 spans 16 amino acids. Germline loops: CDR1 SGHTS, CDR2 YDEGEE. V was trimmed by 3 bases and J by 7 bases, leaving 19 bases between them. The CDR3 protein is CASSSSGTGVGEKLFF. CDR3 bases: TGTGCCAGCAGCTCTAGTGGGACGGGAGTGGGTGAAAAACTGTTTTTT.